Here is one T cell receptor (beta chain) with its context. This specimen comes from a study of shared clonotypes between healthy human individuals. The germline V gene has CDR1 MNHEY and CDR2 SMNVEV (reference sequence). The J segment lost 6 bases and the V segment lost 3 bases, leaving 6 bases of the junction unmatched. This CDR3 spans 14 amino acids. Sorted-subset replicate PCR reactions contained 150 to 200 ng DNA, corresponding to approximately 30,000 T cell genomes. The repertoire was sequenced with immunoSEQ multiplex PCR; TCRdb's copy has only in-frame clones and lacks some. The sample shows about 1.5 million clones, around 98% of them seen only once.

V usage is TRBV27 and J usage is TRBJ2-3, with TRBD1 identical over 7 bases. This clonotype was obtained from a man aged 25-40 years in good health. Input material: naive CD4+ T cells sorted from blood. Specified subset: CD45RA+ positively selected. CDR3 DNA sequence: TGTGCCAGCAGTTTGGGGGCACAGGGGGATACGCAGTATTTT. The encoded protein is CASSLGAQGDTQYF.